This T cell receptor (beta chain) was captured in a study of blood T cell repertoires in COVID-19. In the study overall: From the United States, Italy and Spain came samples of acute and convalescent COVID-19. The analysed material was cDNA or gDNA that came from T cells, B-cell-depleted T cells, or PBMCs.

Original methodology: Counts of nucleated cells, estimated from reference gene primer amplification, were obtained. Some clones are missing from TCRdb's copy, which holds only in-frame ones; the method was immunoSEQ multiplex PCR. The V and J calls and the clone size are those of that table, but D and trimming were determined from the DNA. Of approximately 400,000 clones listed, around 92% are singletons. Regarding this clone: This sample also contains other DNA sequences that code for the same CDR3.

This CDR3 is 16 amino acids long. Trimming removed 1 base at V and 0 bases at J, with 10 bases between. Germline loops: CDR1 SGHAT, CDR2 FQNNGV. The chain links TRBV11-2 to TRBJ2-1; no clear D gene. The sequence was collected from a man aged 40-49 years with acute or convalescent COVID-19. Material: peripheral blood. Here the CDR3 reads CASSLVRGSSYNEQFF. CDR3 sequence (DNA): TGTGCCAGCAGCTTAGTCCGCGGTAGCTCCTACAATGAGCAGTTCTTC. Full variable domain (missing parts from reference TRBV11-2 and TRBJ2-1): EAGVAQSPRYKIIEKRQSVAFWCNPISGHATLYWYQQILGQGPKLLIQFQNNGVVDDSQLPKDRFSAERLKGVDSTLKIQPAKLEDSAVYLCASSLVRGSSYNEQFFGPGTRLTVL.